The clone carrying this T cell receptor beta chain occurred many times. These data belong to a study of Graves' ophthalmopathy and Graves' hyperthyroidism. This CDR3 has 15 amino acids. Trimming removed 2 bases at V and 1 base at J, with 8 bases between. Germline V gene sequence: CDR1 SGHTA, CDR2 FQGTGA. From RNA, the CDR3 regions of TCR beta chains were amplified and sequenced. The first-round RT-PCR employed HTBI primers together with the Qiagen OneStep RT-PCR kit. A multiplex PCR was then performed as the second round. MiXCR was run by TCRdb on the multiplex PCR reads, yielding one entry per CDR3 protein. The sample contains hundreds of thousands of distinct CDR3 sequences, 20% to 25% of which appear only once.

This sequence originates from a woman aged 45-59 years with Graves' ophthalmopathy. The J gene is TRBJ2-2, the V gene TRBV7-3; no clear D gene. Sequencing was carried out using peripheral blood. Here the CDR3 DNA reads TGTGCCAGCAGCTTAGGCGGCGGGAACACCGGGGAGCTGTTTTTT. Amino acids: CASSLGGGNTGELFF.